The rows below give T cell receptor beta chains drawn from one sample of a study of cytomegalovirus exposure and HLA in healthy donors. Measured with immunoSEQ multiplex PCR; TCRdb has only the in-frame clones, and not every one. The sample includes some 150,000 clones, 70% to 80% seen only once; the top ten take roughly 13%. The source material was PBMCs. These receptors were collected from a man between 25 and 39 years old in good health and CMV-seropositive. Each CDR3 is given with its conserved first and last residue. The D gene is left open where the match is weak. Not every row has a clone size; where given, it reads once, few, many or a size class.

D gene	V gene	J gene	clone size	CDR3 DNA	CDR3 protein
-	TRBV5-1	TRBJ2-3	-	TGCGCCAGCAGTACCTATGGCACAGATACGCAGTATTTT	CASSTYGTDTQYF
TRBD2	TRBV27	TRBJ2-7	-	TGTGCCAGCAGTTATGCTGGCGGGAGGGCCTACGAGCAGTACTTC	CASSYAGGRAYEQYF
-	TRBV10-3	TRBJ2-3	-	TGTGCCATCAGCCTAGAGGGCACAGATACGCAGTATTTT	CAISLEGTDTQYF
-	TRBV19	TRBJ2-7	-	TGTGCCAGTAGTATAGCAGCAGGGGAGTCCTCCTACGAGCAGTACTTC	CASSIAAGESSYEQYF
-	TRBV7-8	TRBJ1-1	-	TGTGCCAGCAGCTTTGGGCTGAACACTGAAGCTTTCTTT	CASSFGLNTEAFF
-	TRBV29-1	TRBJ2-1	-	TGCAGCGTTGTTTTGGGGGGAGAGCAGTTCTTC	CSVVLGGEQFF
-	TRBV5-1	TRBJ2-7	-	TGCGCCAGCAGCTTAACGGGAGCCCTGAACGAGCAGTACTTC	CASSLTGALNEQYF
-	TRBV28	TRBJ1-4	-	TGTGCCAGCAGTCCAGGCTTTTCGGATGAAAAACTGTTTTTT	CASSPGFSDEKLFF
TRBD1	TRBV28	TRBJ2-3	few	TGTGCCAGCAACAACAGGGGACGCACAGATACGCAGTATTTT	CASNNRGRTDTQYF
TRBD1	TRBV25-1	TRBJ2-1	-	TGTGCCAGCAGCGGGACAGGGAGCTCCTACAATGAGCAGTTCTTC	CASSGTGSSYNEQFF
TRBD1	TRBV19	TRBJ1-4	-	TGTGCCAGTAGTATAACCTGGGACAGGGAGGATGAAAAACTGTTTTTT	CASSITWDREDEKLFF
TRBD1	TRBV7-9	TRBJ1-5	-	TGTGCCAGCAGCTTCTCCCGGACAGGGAATCGCAATCAGCCCCAGCATTTT	CASSFSRTGNRNQPQHF
TRBD2	TRBV5-4	TRBJ2-7	-	TGTGCCAGCAGCTTACCGGGGGGCGGGAGGGCCCGGGGAGAGCAGTACTTC	CASSLPGGGRARGEQYF